This T cell receptor (beta chain) comes out of a study of beta chain features in type 1 diabetes. Concerning this clone itself: No antigen is known for it.

Expressed TCRB transcripts were sequenced because the entire RNA isolate underwent reverse transcription. Generated by immunoSEQ multiplex PCR, the TCRdb table keeps only in-frame clones and is missing some. The data contain 500,000 to 650,000 clones, 9.5% to 15% of them singletons. Losses at the gene ends were 4 bases for V and 6 bases for J; bases not matched to a gene: 2. The germline CDR1 and CDR2 sequences are SEHNR and FQNEAQ (reference sequence). This CDR3 contains 12 residues. Study-wide results and limits: In all four CD4+ subsets, TCRB CDR3 length was significantly, moderately reduced in type 1 diabetes.

The chain carries TRBV7-9 and TRBJ1-2; 7 bases map to TRBD1. Material for sequencing was naive CD4+ T cells from blood. The receptor was isolated from a man between 25 and 39 years old with type 1 diabetes. CDR3 in amino acids: CASSWDRNGYTF. CDR3 nucleotide sequence: TGTGCCAGCAGCTGGGACAGAAATGGCTACACCTTC. The full variable domain, with the rest looked up from reference TRBV7-9 and TRBJ1-2, is DTGVSQNPRHKITKRGQNVTFRCDPISEHNRLYWYRQTLGQGPEFLTYFQNEAQLEKSRLLSDRFSAERPKGSFSTLEIQRTEQGDSAMYLCASSWDRNGYTFGSGTRLTVV.